This T cell receptor beta chain was sequenced during a study of regulatory T cells in long-lasting Graves disease (dated by TCRdb to the early 2020s). With respect to the entire study: Persistent Graves' disease was defined as persistently positive TSH receptor autoantibodies together with antithyroid drug treatment for over 5 years. Peripheral blood TCR sequencing and RNA sequencing compared persistent Graves' disease patients with newly diagnosed Graves' disease patients. The study was conducted in China and was registered as a clinical trial. TCR sequencing covered some 13 persistent and approximately 20 newly diagnosed Graves' disease patients, around 35 samples in total. Persistent Graves' disease patients in the clinical cohort had taken antithyroid drugs for approximately ten years on average.

Library method: multiplex PCR. Instrument used: Illumina HiSeq 4000. CDR3 regions were amplified by Arm-PCR with iRepertoire HTBI primers to construct TCR beta libraries. Gel purification was performed on PCR products prior to sequencing. The study's processing was this. Gene usage analysis of CDR3 amino acid clonotypes used the 60 to 75 TRBV and 12 to 15 TRBJ segments found across samples. Filtered high-quality paired reads were merged into contigs using COPE and FqMerger. Contigs were aligned with BLAST to IMGT TRBV, TRBD and TRBJ reference genes, and CDR3 was defined per IMGT. Any clonotype with a frequency above 0.1% was classified as a highly expanded clone. Shannon entropy was used to measure repertoire diversity, and the Gini coefficient was used to measure V-J evenness. A clonotype found in more than one individual was treated as public. The public reads were reanalyzed by TCRdb: fastp trimming at Q25, MiXCR alignment, in-frame beta chains only. All rows with the same CDR3 protein become a single entry with the most common DNA and genes. The V and J calls and clone size come from TCRdb's table, not from the authors' own analysis. Here the sample has 650,000 to 700,000 distinct CDR3 sequences; 30% occur a single time. Around 42% of the sample lies in the top ten.

The CDR3 starts with the cysteine, ends with the phenylalanine, and has 16 residues. Solely the CDR3 DNA is kept, with 48 bases framed from the first base. Trimming costs V 0 bases and J 2 bases, and their ends lie 12 bases apart. Per the germline V gene, SGDLS is the CDR1 and YYNGEE is the CDR2. General conclusions and limits of the study: Preferential use of TRBV28, TRBJ1-2 and TRBJ2-5 was observed in persistent disease, whereas TRBV20-1 and TRBJ2-1 were favored in newly diagnosed disease. Only the TCR beta chain was sequenced and analyzed. Compared with newly diagnosed patients, patients with persistent Graves' disease had lower TCR Shannon entropy and fewer highly expanded clones, which suggests clonal expansion. Only peripheral blood was studied, because thyroid tissue, the primary lesion, was inaccessible. Patients with persistent disease shared more public clonotypes (around 2,700) than newly diagnosed patients did (966). The small sample size was acknowledged by the authors as a limitation that may reduce accuracy.

On this clonotype: Its target antigen remains unknown. No base quality information exists; no much larger clone differs at one position.

In light of the paper, this sample's time point label describes: persistent/refractory GD, antithyroid drugs over 5 years with positive TRAb. For both TCR sequencing and RNA sequencing, RNA was extracted from PBMCs in TRIzol. The diagnosis of Graves' disease was made according to American Thyroid Association guidelines. The patients came from an endocrinology department in Xi'an, China. Each patient gave about 8.1 milliliters of peripheral blood, collected in an EDTA anticoagulant tube. Ficoll Paque Plus density gradient separation was used to isolate PBMCs, and no further T cell sorting was done. RNA quality was checked with an Agilent 2100 Bioanalyzer and agarose gel, and concentration with a NanoDrop 2000.

The specimen comprised peripheral blood mononuclear cells (PBMCs), sampled when the disease was refractory, from a patient treated with antithyroid drugs. Recombination joined TRBV9 with TRBJ1-3; TRBD1 is a weak D gene call, 6 bases matching. This TCR came from a female donor with Graves disease. Here the CDR3 is given as CASSVGGTRTGNTIYF. The sequenced DNA: TGTGCCAGCAGCGTAGGCGGGACAAGGACTGGAAACACCATATATTTT.